Listed below are T cell receptor beta chains from one sample, sequenced in a study of T cell repertoires in ileal Crohn's disease. The table came from immunoSEQ multiplex PCR; TCRdb's copy has only in-frame clones and leaves some out. The table has around 9,000 clones, just over 75% seen once. What was sequenced was ileal tissue. These receptors originate from an adult with Crohn's disease. CDR3s include the opening cysteine and the closing phenylalanine or tryptophan. Fields, in order: J gene, V gene, clone size, D gene, CDR3 protein, CDR3 DNA. A D gene is named only where the DNA matches it firmly. Clone size is not always given. Where it is, it says once, few, many or a class for expanded clones.

TRBJ2-2,TRBV5-1,NA,TRBD1,CASSPRDRGANTGELFF,TGCGCCAGCAGCCCCCGGGACAGGGGAGCGAACACCGGGGAGCTGTTTTTT
TRBJ2-5,TRBV15,NA,NA,CATSRRGETQYF,TGTGCCACCAGCAGAAGGGGAGAGACCCAGTACTTC
TRBJ2-7,TRBV18,NA,NA,CASSPGLELHREQYF,TGTGCCAGCTCACCAGGACTGGAGTTACACCGCGAGCAGTACTTC
TRBJ1-5,TRBV28,once,TRBD1,CASSLFEFRDRDGQPQHF,TGTGCCAGCAGTTTATTCGAATTCCGGGACAGGGACGGACAGCCCCAGCATTTT
TRBJ1-4,TRBV5-6,NA,NA,CASSFPGGGEKLFF,TGTGCCAGCAGCTTTCCGGGGGGCGGCGAAAAACTGTTTTTT
TRBJ2-3,TRBV27,NA,NA,CASRLGGTDTQYF,TGTGCCAGCAGGCTAGGAGGCACAGATACGCAGTATTTT
TRBJ1-1,TRBV2,once,TRBD1,CASRSWTGGRDTEAFF,TGTGCCAGCAGGTCTTGGACAGGGGGCAGGGACACTGAAGCTTTCTTT
TRBJ2-1,TRBV7-3,NA,NA,CASSPMGLSVSGEQFF,TGTGCCAGCAGCCCTATGGGGCTCTCTGTCAGTGGTGAGCAGTTCTTC
TRBJ2-3,TRBV10-1,NA,TRBD2,CASSESAAGRGTNTQYF,TGCGCCAGCAGTGAGTCGGCTGCCGGGAGGGGGACAAATACGCAGTATTTT
TRBJ2-5,TRBV9,NA,NA,CASSVSENFQETQYF,TGTGCCAGCAGCGTATCAGAAAATTTCCAAGAGACCCAGTACTTC
TRBJ2-7,TRBV11-2,NA,NA,CASSPILTDYEQYF,TGTGCCAGCAGCCCGATCTTGACAGACTACGAGCAGTACTTC
TRBJ2-7,TRBV11-2,large,NA,CASTQGLPQSSYEQYF,TGTGCCAGCACCCAGGGACTTCCCCAAAGCTCCTACGAGCAGTACTTC
TRBJ2-5,TRBV29-1,NA,NA,CSVESHGDQETQYF,TGCAGCGTTGAATCCCACGGGGATCAAGAGACCCAGTACTTC
TRBJ1-2,TRBV7-2,NA,NA,CASSLDRVANYGYTF,TGTGCCAGCAGCTTAGACCGGGTAGCTAACTATGGCTACACCTTC
TRBJ2-1,TRBV18,NA,TRBD2,CASSLLTSGSNEQFF,TGTGCCAGCTCACTCCTGACTAGCGGGAGCAATGAGCAGTTCTTC
TRBJ1-2,TRBV6-1,NA,NA,CASRPLADNYGYTF,TGTGCCAGCAGACCCCTAGCAGATAATTATGGCTACACCTTC
TRBJ2-2,TRBV5-1,NA,NA,CALRANTGELFF,TGCGCCTTGAGGGCCAACACCGGGGAGCTGTTTTTT
TRBJ1-2,TRBV7-9,NA,TRBD1,CASSRPGGTGGYTF,TGTGCCAGCAGCCGCCCAGGGGGGACGGGAGGCTACACCTTC
TRBJ2-7,TRBV28,NA,NA,CASSLSQGVGEQYF,TGTGCCAGCAGTTTATCCCAGGGCGTAGGCGAGCAGTACTTC
TRBJ1-4,TRBV27,NA,NA,CASRSRSGRATNEKLFF,TGTGCCAGCAGGTCCCGGTCGGGGAGAGCAACTAATGAAAAACTGTTTTTT
TRBJ1-2,TRBV19,NA,NA,CASSIGLVAGAANYGYTF,TGTGCCAGTAGTATAGGCTTAGTGGCAGGGGCAGCTAACTATGGCTACACCTTC
TRBJ1-2,TRBV9,few,NA,CASSVDVTGYGYTF,TGTGCCAGCAGCGTAGACGTCACTGGCTATGGCTACACCTTC
TRBJ1-5,TRBV30,NA,NA,CAWSVEAGAQPQHF,TGTGCCTGGAGTGTAGAGGCAGGGGCGCAGCCCCAGCATTTT
TRBJ2-7,TRBV14,NA,NA,CASSWGHRPYEQYF,TGTGCCAGCAGCTGGGGACACCGACCCTACGAGCAGTACTTC
TRBJ1-1,TRBV2,NA,TRBD1,CASSRDRIMNTEAFF,TGTGCCAGCAGCCGGGACAGGATTATGAACACTGAAGCTTTCTTT
TRBJ1-5,TRBV30,NA,NA,CAWSVRGYNQPQHF,TGTGCCTGGAGTGTACGCGGGTACAATCAGCCCCAGCATTTT
TRBJ1-5,TRBV5-6,once,TRBD1,CASSFSGGAAWGTLPQHF,TGTGCCAGCAGCTTCTCAGGGGGCGCCGCATGGGGGACCCTGCCCCAGCATTTT
TRBJ2-1,TRBV14,NA,TRBD2,CASSLRTGLAGVIRGNEQFF,TGTGCCAGCAGCCTCCGAACGGGACTAGCGGGAGTAATTAGAGGGAATGAGCAGTTCTTC
TRBJ2-3,TRBV10-1,NA,TRBD1,CASSEVDRGLDTQYF,TGCGCCAGCAGTGAAGTGGACAGGGGGTTGGATACGCAGTATTTT
TRBJ2-7,TRBV27,NA,NA,CASSLGGDPTYEQYF,TGTGCCAGCAGTTTAGGCGGCGATCCTACCTACGAGCAGTACTTC
TRBJ2-3,TRBV9,NA,NA,CASSVEEGDTQYF,TGTGCCAGCAGCGTAGAGGAGGGAGATACGCAGTATTTT
TRBJ1-5,TRBV2,NA,NA,CASSEPGINQPQHF,TGTGCCAGCAGTGAACCAGGGATCAATCAGCCCCAGCATTTT
TRBJ1-1,TRBV18,NA,NA,CASSPPEWGRTEAFF,TGTGCCAGCTCACCGCCTGAATGGGGGCGCACTGAAGCTTTCTTT
TRBJ2-5,TRBV9,NA,NA,CASSASYSYQETQYF,TGTGCCAGCAGCGCCTCATACAGTTACCAAGAGACCCAGTACTTC
TRBJ2-7,TRBV20-1,NA,NA,CSATSGYEQYF,TGCAGTGCTACTTCCGGGTACGAGCAGTACTTC
TRBJ1-1,TRBV6-5,NA,NA,CASSYRGGNTEAFF,TGTGCCAGCAGTTACCGAGGTGGCAACACTGAAGCTTTCTTT
TRBJ2-1,TRBV5-6,NA,TRBD2,CASRLGREAPSSYNEQFF,TGTGCCAGCAGGTTGGGGCGGGAGGCCCCGAGCTCCTACAATGAGCAGTTCTTC
TRBJ2-3,TRBV6-1,NA,TRBD2,CASSEYRRGDTQYF,TGTGCCAGCAGTGAATACCGGCGGGGGGATACGCAGTATTTT
TRBJ2-2,TRBV6-5,once,NA,CASSYNPYTGELFF,TGTGCCAGCAGTTACAATCCTTACACCGGGGAGCTGTTTTTT
TRBJ2-7,TRBV30,once,TRBD2,CAWSPGLAGVEEQYF,TGTGCCTGGAGTCCTGGACTAGCGGGAGTAGAAGAGCAGTACTTC
TRBJ2-3,TRBV5-5,once,NA,CASSLALETDTQYF,TGTGCCAGCAGCTTGGCTCTAGAGACAGATACGCAGTATTTT
TRBJ2-2,TRBV7-3,NA,NA,CASSPQGSRAGELFF,TGTGCCAGCAGCCCTCAGGGGAGTCGGGCCGGGGAGCTGTTTTTT
TRBJ2-5,TRBV29-1,NA,TRBD1,CSVIPGTATGTQYF,TGCAGCGTTATCCCCGGGACAGCCACGGGGACCCAGTACTTC
TRBJ1-2,TRBV6-6,NA,TRBD1,CASSPTGDYGYTF,TGTGCCAGCAGTCCAACAGGGGACTATGGCTACACCTTC
TRBJ2-3,TRBV18,NA,NA,CASSPRGGDTQYF,TGTGCCAGCTCACCACGAGGGGGAGATACGCAGTATTTT
TRBJ2-1,TRBV19,NA,NA,CASSPGVSEQFF,TGTGCCAGTTCCCCGGGGGTAAGTGAGCAGTTCTTC
TRBJ2-6,TRBV27,NA,NA,CASSPRLWGANVLTF,TGTGCCAGCAGTCCTCGACTGTGGGGGGCCAACGTCCTGACTTTC
TRBJ2-7,TRBV6-5,NA,TRBD1,CASSSGQGAYEQYF,TGTGCCAGCAGTTCGGGACAGGGGGCCTACGAGCAGTACTTC
TRBJ2-5,TRBV19,NA,TRBD2,CASSIDFSGGIETQYF,TGTGCCAGTAGTATAGATTTCAGCGGGGGGATAGAGACCCAGTACTTC
TRBJ2-1,TRBV6-4,NA,TRBD2,CASSDGVGGSNEQFF,TGTGCCAGCAGTGACGGGGTGGGGGGGAGCAATGAGCAGTTCTTC
TRBJ2-5,TRBV30,NA,TRBD1,CAWSVTDRGEETQYF,TGTGCCTGGAGTGTGACCGACAGGGGAGAGGAGACCCAGTACTTC
TRBJ2-5,TRBV4-1,NA,NA,CASSTRVGRETQYF,TGCGCCAGCAGCACTAGAGTGGGCCGAGAGACCCAGTACTTC
TRBJ1-1,TRBV6-1,NA,TRBD1,CASRDRANTEAFF,TGTGCCAGCAGGGACAGGGCTAACACTGAAGCTTTCTTT
TRBJ2-3,TRBV5-1,NA,TRBD2,CASSLAGHSTDTQYF,TGCGCCAGCAGCCTAGCGGGACATAGCACAGATACGCAGTATTTT